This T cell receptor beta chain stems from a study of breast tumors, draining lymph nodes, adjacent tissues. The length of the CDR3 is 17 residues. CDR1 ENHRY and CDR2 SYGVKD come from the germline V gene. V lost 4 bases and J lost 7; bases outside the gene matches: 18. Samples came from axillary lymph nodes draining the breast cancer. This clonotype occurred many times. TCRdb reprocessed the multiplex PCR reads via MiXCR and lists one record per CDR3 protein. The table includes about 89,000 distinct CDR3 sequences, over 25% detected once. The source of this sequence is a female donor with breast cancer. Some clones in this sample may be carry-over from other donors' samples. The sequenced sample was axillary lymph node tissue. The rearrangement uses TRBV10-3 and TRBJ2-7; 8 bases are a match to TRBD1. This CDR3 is CAISAQATGGFVGEQYF. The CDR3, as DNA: TGTGCCATCAGTGCCCAGGCTACAGGGGGGTTCGTCGGTGAGCAGTACTTC.